One sample yielded the 29 T cell receptor beta chains listed below, sequenced in a study of CD8 T cells in Susac syndrome. The RNA, roughly 0.5 to 1 ug, was put through reverse transcription using random hexamers. One entry per CDR3 protein, called by TCRdb with MiXCR from the immunoSEQ multiplex PCR reads. This table holds 330,000 or so distinct CDR3 sequences, 85% found once. Material: CD8+ T cells from PBMCs. These receptors were collected from a human donor with multiple sclerosis.

This clonotype was counted once. This sequence joins TRBV19 and TRBJ2-1; TRBD2 agrees at 11 bases. With V trimmed by 5 bases and J by 6 bases, 9 bases remained unmatched. CDR1 and CDR2 from the germline V gene are LNHDA and SQIVND (reference sequence). The CDR3 is 16 residues long. The CDR3 spells CASSPGTSGNFNEQFF. The CDR3 DNA reads as TGTGCCAGTAGTCCCGGGACTAGCGGAAACTTCAATGAGCAGTTCTTC.

The genes are TRBV27 and TRBJ2-7, with 11 bases matching TRBD2. The CDR3 is made up of 15 amino acids. J gave up 2 bases and V 5 bases, and 5 bases lay outside the gene matches. CDR1 is MNHEY, CDR2 SMNVEV, per germline (reference sequence). DNA for the CDR3: TGTGCCAGCAGTCCACTAGCGGGAGACCCCTACGAGCAGTACTTC. It translates to CASSPLAGDPYEQYF.

This clonotype has just a few counts. The chain joins TRBV6-5 to TRBJ2-7, with 11 bases matching TRBD2. The CDR3 loop spans 15 amino acids. The V gene end was trimmed by 2 bases and the J gene end by 2 bases; junction bases not matched to a gene: 2. From germline, CDR1 is MNHEY and CDR2 SVGAGI. Written as DNA, the CDR3 is TGTGCCAGCAGTTACCTAGCGGGAGGTACCTACGAGCAGTACTTC. Protein product: CASSYLAGGTYEQYF.

The chain is built from TRBV7-8 and TRBJ2-1, with TRBD1 matching 10 bases. The V and J ends lost 5 bases and 1 base, in that order; junction bases with no gene match: 5. Looked up from germline, CDR1 is SGHVS and CDR2 is FQNEAQ. This CDR3 has 16 residues. In DNA, the CDR3 is TGTGCCAGCAGCCCAGGGACAGGGGCGTCCTACAATGAGCAGTTCTTC. It codes for CASSPGTGASYNEQFF.

The chain recombines TRBV5-6 with TRBJ2-7, with 8 bases aligning to TRBD2. Germline CDR1 is SGHDT and CDR2 is YYEEEE. J lost 3 bases, V lost 4 bases, and 12 bases had no gene match. The CDR3 extends over 16 amino acids. The CDR3 spells CASSPYPGLGYYEQYF. As DNA, the CDR3 is TGTGCCAGCAGCCCGTACCCGGGACTAGGGTACTACGAGCAGTACTTC. The complete variable domain, with remaining parts taken from reference TRBV5-6 and TRBJ2-7, reads DAGVTQSPTHLIKTRGQQVTLRCSPKSGHDTVSWYQQALGQGPQFIFQYYEEEERQRGNFPDRFSGHQFPNYSSELNVNALLLGDSALYLCASSPYPGLGYYEQYFGPGTRLTVT.

The chain uses TRBV28 and TRBJ2-1; tentative D call: TRBD2 (5 bases). From germline, CDR1 is MDHEN and CDR2 SYDVKM. Trimming took off 2 bases at V and 8 bases at J, with 13 bases between the two ends. The CDR3 loop spans 14 amino acids. The CDR3 protein is CASSLLTRQDEQFF. CDR3 in DNA: TGTGCCAGCAGTTTACTTACTAGACAAGATGAGCAGTTCTTC.

This clonotype was counted only a few times. The V and J genes are TRBV5-4 and TRBJ2-7, with D unclear. Trimming pared 0 bases from V and 3 bases from J, leaving 10 bases between. The CDR3 length is 14 residues. CDR1 is SGHNT and CDR2 is YYREEE in the germline V gene (reference sequence). CDR3 in DNA: TGTGCCAGCAGCTTGGGGGATTCAAGCTACGAGCAGTACTTC. It is translated as CASSLGDSSYEQYF. Full variable domain (outside the CDR3, taken from reference TRBV5-4 and TRBJ2-7): ETGVTQSPTHLIKTRGQQVTLRCSSQSGHNTVSWYQQALGQGPQFIFQYYREEENGRGNFPPRFSGLQFPNYSSELNVNALELDDSALYLCASSLGDSSYEQYFGPGTRLTVT.

The genes are TRBV28 and TRBJ2-3, with TRBD1 matching 9 bases. V dropped 3 bases and J dropped 3; count of bases not matched to a gene: 13. This CDR3 region has 18 residues. Per the germline V gene, CDR1 is MDHEN and CDR2 is SYDVKM. In nucleotides, the CDR3 is TGTGCCAGCAGTTTTCCCCCAGAGGGGACAGGGATGACAGATACGCAGTATTTT. As protein: CASSFPPEGTGMTDTQYF.

V usage is TRBV6-5 and J usage is TRBJ2-3, with D possibly TRBD2 on 5 matching bases. The CDR3 loop spans 17 amino acids. Germline CDR1 and CDR2: MNHEY and SVGAGI. V was pared by 0 bases and J by 3 bases, with 16 bases between. The CDR3 loop reads CASSYSIWRAQTDTQYF. CDR3 nucleotide sequence: TGTGCCAGCAGTTACTCGATTTGGCGGGCTCAGACAGATACGCAGTATTTT.

The chain couples TRBV11-2 to TRBJ1-5; no clear D gene. CDR3 size: 15 residues. Germline values: CDR1 SGHAT, CDR2 FQNNGV. Trimming left V 0 bases short and J 0 bases short, with 6 bases between. The DNA of the CDR3 is TGTGCCAGCAGCTTAGACGGCGTTAGCAATCAGCCCCAGCATTTT. Protein sequence: CASSLDGVSNQPQHF.

The CDR3 reads CASSLKPAGGLSYEQYF. Written as DNA, the CDR3 is TGTGCCAGCAGCTTAAAGCCGGCGGGAGGCCTTTCCTACGAGCAGTACTTC. This chain links TRBV7-9 with TRBJ2-7; 8 nucleotides align to TRBD2. Germline V gene sequence: CDR1 SEHNR, CDR2 FQNEAQ (reference sequence). The CDR3 contains 17 residues. With V trimmed by 2 bases and J by 1 base, 10 bases remained unmatched.

The CDR3 DNA sequence: TGCGCCAGCAGCTTGGTAGACTCCTACAATGAGCAGTTCTTC. This sequence encodes CASSLVDSYNEQFF. This chain joins TRBV5-1 and TRBJ2-1; the D is unclear. The germline gives CDR1 SGHRS, CDR2 YFSETQ. V shed 0 bases and J shed 0 bases, with 4 bases lying between them. The CDR3 length is 14 residues.

Note on this clonotype: Relative to the germline gene, one junction end is altered; a read error may explain this. This rearrangement joins TRBV4-3 to TRBJ2-1, with TRBD2 matching over 8 bases. Germline CDR1 LGHNA, CDR2 YSLEER. The CDR3 spans 15 residues. The CDR3 DNA sequence: TGTGCCAGCAGTCATGGGACTAGCTCCTACAATGAGCAGTTCTTC. The encoded protein is CASSHGTSSYNEQFF.

The J gene is TRBJ2-6, the V gene TRBV5-1, with a weak D call TRBD1 (5 bases). The CDR3 contains 15 residues. V was shortened by 2 bases and J by 2 bases, with 8 bases between the two germline ends. Germline assignment: CDR1 SGHRS and CDR2 YFSETQ. The CDR3 DNA reads as TGCGCCAGCAGCTTCAGGGTCCCTGGGGCCAACGTCCTGACTTTC. It translates to CASSFRVPGANVLTF.

CDR3 sequence reads: CATSTLAGGYNEQFF. The DNA of the CDR3 is TGTGCCACCAGCACACTAGCGGGAGGGTACAATGAGCAGTTCTTC. The chain is built from TRBV15 and TRBJ2-1, with 13 bases that match TRBD2. J was trimmed by 4 bases and V by 4 bases; bases with no gene match: 1. CDR3 length equals 15 residues. CDR1 and CDR2 from the germline V gene are LNHNV and YYDKDF (reference sequence).

Only a few counts were recorded for this clonotype. The chain joins TRBV27 to TRBJ2-1; 11 bases are shared with TRBD2. V trimming: 6 bases; J trimming: 5 bases; junction bases outside the gene matches: 6. In germline, CDR1 is MNHEY, CDR2 SMNVEV (reference sequence). The CDR3 runs 15 residues. In DNA form, the CDR3 reads TGTGCCAGCAGCCGGGGGACTAGCGGAAACAATGAGCAGTTCTTC. Translation: CASSRGTSGNNEQFF.

In its sample, this clonotype was seen once. The chain links TRBV21-1 to TRBJ2-1; the table calls TRBD2, which could not be checked here. TRBV21-1 is marked as a pseudogene. The CDR3 covers 16 residues. CDR3 nucleotides: TGTGCCAGCAGCATTGGTAGTCGGGTTTTTCGGTATGAGCAGTTCTTC. It encodes CASSIGSRVFRYEQFF.

The gene calls are TRBV4-1 and TRBJ2-7; D gene unclear. Germline CDR1 and CDR2: MGHRA and YSYEKL. The CDR3 is 15 amino acids. Trimming took 6 bases from V and 2 from J, leaving 17 bases between them. CDR3: CASRVHSTSPYEQYF. The CDR3 nucleotides are TGCGCCAGCAGGGTACACTCAACCTCCCCCTACGAGCAGTACTTC.

The rearrangement joins TRBV5-5 to TRBJ2-5, with D tentatively TRBD2 (6 bases). This CDR3 has 16 amino acids. Germline V gives CDR1 SGHKS, CDR2 YYEKEE (reference sequence). V was pared by 3 bases and J by 5 bases, with 20 bases between. The CDR3 DNA reads as TGTGCCAGCAGCTCAGAACCCGGGACTTTTCGGGAGACCCAGTACTTC. This gives the protein CASSSEPGTFRETQYF.

The table lists this clonotype with a few counts. The chain employs TRBV24-1 and TRBJ2-1; 14 positions agree with TRBD2. V was pared by 4 bases and J by 4 bases, with 2 bases of the junction left unmatched. CDR1 KGHDR and CDR2 SFDVKD come from the germline V gene. The CDR3 is 16 amino acids. This CDR3 reads CATSDRTSGRYNEQFF. The CDR3 DNA reads as TGTGCCACCAGTGACCGGACTAGCGGGAGGTACAATGAGCAGTTCTTC.

The chain couples TRBV9 to TRBJ2-1, with D unclear. There are 16 residues in the CDR3. The germline gives CDR1 SGDLS, CDR2 YYNGEE. V lost 1 base and J lost 9, with 20 bases in between. CDR3 sequence reads: CASSVHQRTRGGEQFF. Here the CDR3 DNA reads TGTGCCAGCAGCGTACATCAGCGTACACGAGGTGGTGAGCAGTTCTTC.

The chain employs TRBV7-9 and TRBJ2-7, with 7 bases aligning to TRBD2. The CDR3 extends over 15 amino acids. V lost 4 bases and J lost 2; bases outside the gene matches: 8. CDR1 and CDR2 (germline): SEHNR, FQNEAQ (reference sequence). CDR3 DNA sequence: TGTGCCAGCAGCTCCTCCGGGGGGAGGCCCTACGAGCAGTACTTC. Translating it yields CASSSSGGRPYEQYF.

The V call is TRBV28, the J call TRBJ2-5, with D perhaps matching TRBD2 (5 bases). This CDR3 contains 16 residues. Germline V lookup: CDR1 MDHEN, CDR2 SYDVKM. V was trimmed by 5 bases and J by 5 bases, leaving 21 bases between them. CDR3 DNA sequence: TGTGCCAGCAGTCCACACCCCGCCCAGTTAGCGGAGACCCAGTACTTC. This gives the protein CASSPHPAQLAETQYF.

The V and J genes are TRBV4-3 and TRBJ2-3; perhaps TRBD2 as D (6 bases). With 1 base removed from V and 0 bases from J, the gap between germline ends came to 11 bases. This CDR3 has 16 residues. The germline gives CDR1 LGHNA, CDR2 YSLEER. CDR3 sequence reads: CASSQAPGLSTDTQYF. The CDR3 DNA reads as TGCGCCAGCAGCCAAGCTCCGGGACTTAGCACAGATACGCAGTATTTT.

The chain links TRBV28 to TRBJ1-1, with a possible D match to TRBD1 (5 bases). Germline CDR1 reads MDHEN; CDR2 reads SYDVKM. The CDR3 is 14 amino acids. V was shortened by 5 bases and J by 1 base, with 11 bases between the two germline ends. CDR3 sequence: CASSLGEANTEAFF. The CDR3 DNA sequence: TGTGCCAGCAGTCTGGGGGAGGCGAACACTGAAGCTTTCTTT.

This rearrangement joins TRBV7-2 to TRBJ1-2; 7 bases map to TRBD1. Germline CDR1 and CDR2: SGHTA and FQGNSA. The CDR3 extends over 13 amino acids. Trimming took 7 bases from V and 14 from J; bases not matched to a gene: 16. The CDR3 sequence: CASTNTRTGAWTF. In DNA form, the CDR3 reads TGTGCCAGCACCAACACCAGAACAGGGGCTTGGACCTTC.

The chain couples TRBV4-3 to TRBJ1-2; tentative D call: TRBD1 (5 bases). Trimming cost V 4 bases and J 4 bases, with 7 bases left between them. The CDR3 is made up of 12 amino acids. Germline V gives CDR1 LGHNA, CDR2 YSLEER. CDR3 nucleotides: TGCGCCAGCAGCCGAGGGGCCTATGGCTACACCTTC. This gives the protein CASSRGAYGYTF.

The CDR3 DNA follows: TGCAGCGTTGTGTCCAGGGTGAACGTCAATGAGCAGTTCTTC. It encodes CSVVSRVNVNEQFF. The V call is TRBV29-1, the J call TRBJ2-1, with D perhaps matching TRBD1 (5 bases). The germline gives CDR1 SQVTM, CDR2 ANQGSEA. CDR3 length: 14 amino acids. V lost 4 bases and J lost 6, with 16 bases in between.

This CDR3 is CSARDSTYYEQYF. The CDR3 DNA sequence: TGCAGTGCTAGGGACTCTACTTACTACGAGCAGTACTTC. The chain combines TRBV20-1 with TRBJ2-7; maybe TRBD2 (5 bases). There are 13 residues in the CDR3. Trimming took off 3 bases at V and 3 bases at J, with 12 bases between the two ends. Germline assignment: CDR1 DFQATT and CDR2 SNEGSKA (reference sequence).